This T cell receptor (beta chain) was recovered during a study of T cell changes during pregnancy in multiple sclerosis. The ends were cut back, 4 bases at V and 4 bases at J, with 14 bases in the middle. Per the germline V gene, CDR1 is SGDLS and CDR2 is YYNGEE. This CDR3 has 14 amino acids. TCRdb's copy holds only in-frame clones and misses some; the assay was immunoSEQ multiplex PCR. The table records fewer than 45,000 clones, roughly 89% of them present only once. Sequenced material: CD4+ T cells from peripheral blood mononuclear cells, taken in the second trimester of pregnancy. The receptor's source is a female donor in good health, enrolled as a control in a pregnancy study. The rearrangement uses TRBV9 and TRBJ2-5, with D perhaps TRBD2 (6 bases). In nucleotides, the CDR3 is TGTGCCAGCAGCCCACGGGCTAGCGCAGAGACCCAGTACTTC. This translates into CASSPRASAETQYF.